A selection of T cell receptor beta chains follows, all from one sample in a study of shared clonotypes between healthy human individuals. The repertoire was sequenced with immunoSEQ multiplex PCR; TCRdb's copy has only in-frame clones and lacks some. This repertoire shows around 1.9 million clones, about 94% found once; its top ten account for about 1.7%. The sequencing sample was made of naive CD8+ T cells from PBMCs. Receptor source: a man aged 18 to 35 in good health. Some clones in this sample may be carry-over from other donors' samples. The CDR3 runs from the conserved cysteine through the conserved F or W. A D gene is named only where the DNA matches it firmly. Some rows mark clone size as missing; the rest say once, few, many or name a class of expanded clone.

TRBV4-1	.	TRBJ1-1	.	CASSQDQGYTEAFF	TGCGCCAGCAGCCAAGACCAGGGGTACACTGAAGCTTTCTTT
TRBV7-8	.	TRBJ1-5	.	CASSAGTPNQPQHF	TGTGCCAGCAGCGCCGGGACACCCAATCAGCCCCAGCATTTT
TRBV10-3	.	TRBJ2-1	.	CAISAKLSGAYNEQFF	TGTGCCATCAGTGCCAAACTCAGCGGAGCCTACAATGAGCAGTTCTTC
TRBV5-6	.	TRBJ2-7	TRBD2	CASSMAPSGNHEQYF	TGTGCCAGCAGCATGGCCCCTAGCGGGAACCACGAGCAGTACTTC
TRBV10-3	.	TRBJ1-5	.	CAISGDSPNQPQHF	TGTGCCATCAGTGGGGACTCACCCAATCAGCCCCAGCATTTT
TRBV7-2	.	TRBJ2-7	TRBD2	CASSLSPLPGLAGVREQYF	TGTGCCAGCAGCTTATCCCCCCTCCCGGGACTAGCGGGAGTAAGGGAGCAGTACTTC
TRBV27	.	TRBJ2-1	.	CASSPLSAINEQFF	TGTGCCAGCAGTCCTCTTAGTGCAATCAATGAGCAGTTCTTC
TRBV12-5	.	TRBJ2-1	.	CASGLVGGSYNEQFF	TGTGCTAGTGGTTTGGTAGGTGGCTCCTACAATGAGCAGTTCTTC
TRBV2	.	TRBJ1-1	.	CASSDGDTEAFF	TGTGCCAGCAGTGATGGAGACACTGAAGCTTTCTTT
TRBV5-1	.	TRBJ2-7	.	CASSPIQGRILSNEQYF	TGCGCCAGCAGCCCGATACAGGGTAGGATCCTATCTAACGAGCAGTACTTC
TRBV4-1	.	TRBJ1-3	.	CASSQGPGPSGNTIYF	TGCGCCAGCAGCCAAGGACCCGGCCCCTCTGGAAACACCATATATTTT
TRBV5-6	once	TRBJ2-4	.	CASSLVSGTAKNIQYF	TGTGCCAGCAGCTTGGTTAGCGGCACAGCCAAAAACATTCAGTACTTC
TRBV6-5	.	TRBJ2-7	TRBD1	CASSPRQGAIHEQYF	TGTGCCAGCAGTCCCCGACAGGGGGCTATCCACGAGCAGTACTTC
TRBV6-1	.	TRBJ2-7	TRBD1	CASSEMQGAYEQYF	TGTGCCAGCAGTGAGATGCAGGGGGCCTACGAGCAGTACTTC
TRBV5-1	.	TRBJ2-7	TRBD2	CASRPGLAREQYF	TGCGCCAGCAGACCGGGACTAGCTCGCGAGCAGTACTTC
TRBV15	.	TRBJ1-1	.	CATSREARVSRVTEAFF	TGTGCCACCAGCAGAGAGGCCAGGGTGTCCAGAGTCACTGAAGCTTTCTTT
TRBV9	once	TRBJ2-7	TRBD2	CASSPQGSGRDEQYF	TGTGCCAGCAGCCCCCAGGGGAGCGGGAGGGATGAGCAGTACTTC
TRBV27	.	TRBJ2-7	.	CASSFVGRAYEQYF	TGTGCCAGCAGTTTCGTCGGCAGGGCCTACGAGCAGTACTTC
TRBV19	once	TRBJ2-5	TRBD2	CASKGGLDQETQYF	TGTGCCAGTAAAGGCGGACTAGACCAAGAGACCCAGTACTTC
TRBV6-6	.	TRBJ2-1	.	CASSYVRNEQFF	TGTGCCAGCAGTTACGTCCGCAATGAGCAGTTCTTC
TRBV11-2	.	TRBJ2-1	TRBD2	CASSLSRTSGSNEQFF	TGTGCCAGCAGCTTAAGCCGGACTAGCGGGAGTAATGAGCAGTTCTTC
TRBV19	.	TRBJ2-1	TRBD1	CASSWTGYNEQFF	TGTGCCAGTAGCTGGACAGGATACAATGAGCAGTTCTTC
TRBV7-9	.	TRBJ2-7	.	CASSSDDEQYF	TGTGCCAGCAGCTCAGATGACGAGCAGTACTTC
TRBV5-4	.	TRBJ1-2	.	CASSLGQVKVFGYTF	TGTGCCAGCAGCTTGGGTCAGGTGAAAGTCTTTGGCTACACCTTC
TRBV6-5	.	TRBJ1-4	TRBD1	CASSGGPNEKLFF	TGTGCCAGCTCAGGGGGGCCTAATGAAAAACTGTTTTTT
TRBV7-9	few	TRBJ1-1	.	CASSHPAAEGAFF	TGTGCCAGCAGCCACCCAGCGGCCGAGGGAGCTTTCTTT
TRBV27	.	TRBJ2-7	TRBD1	CASSLGPGTGRGGVGEQYF	TGTGCCAGCAGTTTAGGTCCCGGGACAGGGAGGGGAGGCGTCGGCGAGCAGTACTTC
TRBV19	.	TRBJ1-1	.	CASSHGNTEAFF	TGTGCCAGTAGTCACGGGAACACTGAAGCTTTCTTT
TRBV5-1	.	TRBJ2-1	TRBD2	CASTPSWREVGNEQFF	TGCGCCAGCACCCCTAGTTGGCGGGAGGTCGGCAATGAGCAGTTCTTC
TRBV7-2	.	TRBJ1-1	.	CASITGTTTPPSTEAFF	TGTGCCAGCATTACAGGGACTACTACGCCACCATCCACTGAAGCTTTCTTT
TRBV19	.	TRBJ1-3	.	CASNAGSRNTIYF	TGTGCCAGTAACGCGGGGAGTAGAAACACCATATATTTT
TRBV27	.	TRBJ1-1	.	CASSLMGTRAAFF	TGTGCCAGCAGTTTAATGGGGACCCGAGCAGCTTTCTTT
TRBV29-1	once	TRBJ2-5	TRBD2	CSVEDGTSGETQYF	TGCAGCGTTGAAGATGGAACTAGCGGGGAGACCCAGTACTTC
TRBV6-1	.	TRBJ1-4	TRBD1	CASSAHGGQWDEKLFF	TGTGCCAGCAGTGCCCATGGGGGACAGTGGGATGAAAAACTGTTTTTT
TRBV29-1	.	TRBJ1-5	TRBD1	CSVASGTGALGNQPQHF	TGCAGCGTTGCGTCCGGGACAGGGGCTTTGGGCAATCAGCCCCAGCATTTT
TRBV6-1	.	TRBJ2-7	.	CASSRRSEQYF	TGTGCCAGCAGTCGACGCTCCGAGCAGTACTTC
TRBV7-9	.	TRBJ2-7	.	CASSSPSIGRAYEQYF	TGTGCCAGCAGCTCCCCTTCCATTGGACGAGCTTACGAGCAGTACTTC
TRBV27	.	TRBJ1-2	.	CASSSNRARGYTF	TGTGCCAGCAGCTCTAACAGGGCGCGCGGCTACACCTTC
TRBV28	.	TRBJ1-5	.	CASSIPTRGNQPQHF	TGTGCCAGCAGTATCCCGACGCGCGGCAATCAGCCCCAGCATTTT
TRBV19	once	TRBJ1-2	.	CASSTRAGYGYTF	TGTGCCAGTAGCACGCGGGCAGGCTATGGCTACACCTTC
TRBV7-3	.	TRBJ2-5	TRBD2	CASILSGVLETQYF	TGTGCCAGCATCCTCAGCGGGGTCTTGGAGACCCAGTACTTC
TRBV7-7	.	TRBJ2-1	TRBD1	CASSLGQGFNEQFF	TGTGCCAGCAGCCTCGGACAGGGATTCAATGAGCAGTTCTTC
TRBV13	.	TRBJ2-2	.	CASSLMFPGAATGELFF	TGTGCCAGCAGCTTAATGTTCCCAGGGGCTGCCACCGGGGAGCTGTTTTTT
TRBV7-9	.	TRBJ2-3	.	CASSFVRTDTQYF	TGTGCCAGCAGCTTCGTTCGTACAGATACGCAGTATTTT
TRBV5-1	.	TRBJ2-5	.	CASSDYQETQYF	TGCGCCAGCAGCGATTACCAAGAGACCCAGTACTTC
TRBV4-1	once	TRBJ2-7	TRBD2	CASSQFPSGRSYEQYF	TGCGCCAGCAGCCAGTTCCCTAGCGGGCGTTCCTACGAGCAGTACTTC
TRBV9	.	TRBJ2-7	.	CASSVALQGREQYF	TGTGCCAGCAGCGTAGCCCTACAGGGACGCGAGCAGTACTTC
TRBV4-3	.	TRBJ2-3	TRBD2	CASSRGGGVDTQYF	TGCGCCAGCAGCCGTGGGGGAGGGGTAGATACGCAGTATTTT
TRBV7-8	.	TRBJ2-1	TRBD2	CASSPPGLVTYNEQFF	TGTGCCAGCAGCCCCCCGGGACTAGTCACCTACAATGAGCAGTTCTTC
TRBV10-3	.	TRBJ1-1	.	CATLSGGLEAFF	TGTGCCACTCTCTCGGGAGGGTTAGAAGCTTTCTTT
TRBV13	.	TRBJ2-1	.	CASSLTGSRSEQFF	TGTGCCAGCAGCTTAACAGGGTCCCGGAGTGAGCAGTTCTTC
TRBV28	.	TRBJ2-7	.	CASRAVWGRYEQYF	TGTGCCAGCAGGGCGGTCTGGGGCCGGTACGAGCAGTACTTC
TRBV11-3	once	TRBJ2-7	.	CASSLGWGYEQYF	TGTGCCAGCAGCTTAGGTTGGGGCTACGAGCAGTACTTC
TRBV25-1	.	TRBJ2-5	.	CASSDSGSQETQYF	TGTGCCAGCAGTGACTCGGGCAGTCAAGAGACCCAGTACTTC
TRBV30	.	TRBJ1-3	.	CAWKFGFSGNTIYF	TGTGCCTGGAAGTTCGGGTTCTCTGGAAACACCATATATTTT